The rows below give T cell receptor beta chains drawn from one sample of a study of T-cell memory formation after mild COVID-19. TCRdb recomputed calls from the 5' RACE reads with MiXCR, one row per CDR3 protein. Counted here are 400,000 to 500,000 distinct CDR3 sequences, 24% occurring once; the ten biggest clones make up around 8.1%. Sequences were obtained from PBMCs or a T cell subset sorted from them (not recorded which). The source is an adult woman who had mild COVID-19 (a few samples of this study predate the infection). Cell type and time point are not known. Both conserved end residues are part of each CDR3. The D gene is left open where the match is weak. A clone size is listed for some rows: how often the clone was seen (once, few, many), or a class if it is expanded.

clone size	V gene	D gene	J gene	CDR3 protein	CDR3 DNA
NA	TRBV24-1	NA	TRBJ2-4	CATSEPERSLTKNIQYF	TGTGCCACCAGTGAGCCCGAGCGGAGTTTAACCAAAAACATTCAGTACTTC
NA	TRBV2	NA	TRBJ1-1	CASGDRNTEAFF	TGTGCCAGCGGCGACAGGAACACTGAAGCTTTCTTT
few	TRBV5-6	NA	TRBJ1-2	CASSRYLLLTNYGYTF	TGTGCCAGCAGCCGCTATTTATTGCTGACGAACTATGGCTACACCTTC
few	TRBV15	NA	TRBJ2-2	CATSRAGLDTGELFF	TGTGCCACCAGCAGAGCGGGATTGGACACCGGGGAGCTGTTTTTT
NA	TRBV28	NA	TRBJ1-5	CASTQTRPGSYSNQPQHF	TGTGCCAGCACCCAGACGCGGCCGGGGAGCTATAGCAATCAGCCCCAGCATTTT
NA	TRBV24-1	TRBD1	TRBJ2-7	CATSDHTGVSYEQYF	TGTGCCACCAGTGATCATACAGGGGTCTCCTACGAGCAGTACTTC
NA	TRBV6-1	NA	TRBJ2-7	CASSDGRSIYEQYF	TGTGCCAGCAGTGACGGCAGGTCAATATACGAGCAGTACTTC
few	TRBV6-1	TRBD1	TRBJ2-7	CASKTGASYEQYF	TGTGCCAGTAAGACAGGGGCCTCCTACGAGCAGTACTTC
few	TRBV9	TRBD1	TRBJ1-1	CASSVGDSMNTEAFF	TGTGCCAGCAGCGTAGGGGACAGCATGAACACTGAAGCTTTCTTT
NA	TRBV28	NA	TRBJ2-7	CASSFEGGSYEQYF	TGTGCCAGCAGTTTCGAGGGCGGCTCCTACGAGCAGTACTTC
few	TRBV9	NA	TRBJ2-2	CASSKVYTGELFF	TGTGCCAGCAGCAAGGTCTACACCGGGGAGCTGTTTTTT
few	TRBV20-1	NA	TRBJ2-7	CSAISASTPLREQYF	TGCAGTGCCATCTCAGCCTCTACCCCGCTACGCGAGCAGTACTTC
NA	TRBV5-1	NA	TRBJ1-1	CASSFGVRGRGSSVNTEAFF	TGCGCCAGCAGCTTTGGCGTCAGGGGACGCGGGTCCAGTGTGAACACTGAAGCTTTCTTT
NA	TRBV6-2/TRBV6-3	TRBD2	TRBJ2-1	CASSPHLAGASYNEQFF	TGTGCCAGCAGTCCACATCTCGCGGGAGCTTCCTACAATGAGCAGTTCTTC
NA	TRBV3-1	TRBD1	TRBJ2-5	CASSSGRRQGARETQYF	TGTGCCAGCAGCTCGGGGAGAAGACAGGGGGCGCGAGAGACCCAGTACTTC
many	TRBV24-1	TRBD2	TRBJ2-3	CATSDLELAGTDTQYF	TGTGCCACCAGTGATTTGGAACTAGCGGGGACAGATACGCAGTATTTT
few	TRBV4-1	NA	TRBJ1-1	CASSELTASRAEAFF	TGCGCCAGCAGCGAACTGACAGCCTCGAGGGCTGAAGCTTTCTTT
few	TRBV3-1	NA	TRBJ2-3	CASSLGGRDTQYF	TGTGCCAGCAGCCTTGGAGGGCGAGATACGCAGTATTTT
NA	TRBV4-1	NA	TRBJ2-7	CASSPSLSYEQYF	TGCGCCAGCAGCCCCAGTCTTTCCTACGAGCAGTACTTC
few	TRBV7-2	NA	TRBJ1-1	CASSLGGAAAEAFF	TGTGCCAGCAGCTTAGGGGGGGCGGCGGCCGAAGCTTTCTTT
NA	TRBV4-1	TRBD2	TRBJ2-3	CASSLLPGTSGGRTTDTQYF	TGCGCCAGCAGCCTTCTTCCCGGGACTAGCGGGGGGCGTACCACAGATACGCAGTATTTT
few	TRBV2	TRBD1	TRBJ1-1	CASRRTGGATEAFF	TGTGCCAGCAGACGGACAGGGGGGGCGACTGAAGCTTTCTTT
few	TRBV6-5	TRBD2	TRBJ2-3	CASSLAGDGQYF	TGTGCCAGCAGTTTAGCGGGAGACGGGCAGTATTTT
NA	TRBV5-1	TRBD2	TRBJ2-5	CASSRGLAGGLQETQYF	TGCGCCAGCAGCCGCGGACTAGCGGGGGGCCTCCAAGAGACCCAGTACTTC
NA	TRBV6-5	NA	TRBJ2-3	CASRPGTGASHAQYF	TGTGCCAGCAGACCCGGGACTGGGGCTTCGCATGCGCAGTATTTT
few	TRBV20-1	NA	TRBJ2-3	CSANLRPADTQYF	TGCAGTGCTAATCTCCGACCCGCAGATACGCAGTATTTT
few	TRBV30	TRBD2	TRBJ2-2	CAWSVGRSGGRTGELFF	TGTGCCTGGAGTGTAGGTCGGAGCGGGGGTCGTACCGGGGAGCTGTTTTTT
NA	TRBV4-3	NA	TRBJ1-5	CASSQDLKVGSLRGQPQHF	TGCGCCAGCAGCCAAGACCTCAAGGTCGGGTCTCTACGAGGTCAGCCCCAGCATTTT
NA	TRBV5-5	TRBD1	TRBJ2-5	CASSLVTGVDETQYF	TGTGCCAGCAGCTTGGTTACAGGGGTGGACGAGACCCAGTACTTC
NA	TRBV6-2/TRBV6-3	NA	TRBJ1-1	CASSYSNGGAEAFF	TGTGCCAGCAGTTACTCGAACGGTGGAGCTGAAGCTTTCTTT
few	TRBV12-3/TRBV12-4	NA	TRBJ1-2	CASSPSRRNYGYTF	TGTGCCAGCAGCCCCTCACGGCGGAACTATGGCTACACCTTC
few	TRBV10-3	NA	TRBJ2-5	CAISGTGETQYF	TGTGCCATCAGTGGCACGGGGGAGACCCAGTACTTC
NA	TRBV7-9	TRBD1	TRBJ1-6	CASSLAGSGGSPLHF	TGTGCCAGCAGCTTAGCCGGGTCAGGGGGTTCACCCCTCCACTTT
few	TRBV6-5	NA	TRBJ2-5	CASSYFDRVQETQYF	TGTGCCAGCAGTTACTTCGACAGAGTCCAAGAGACCCAGTACTTC
NA	TRBV18	NA	TRBJ2-2	CASSPRQSSNTGELFF	TGTGCCAGCTCACCCCGGCAGTCCTCGAACACCGGGGAGCTGTTTTTT
NA	TRBV6-1	NA	TRBJ1-2	CASSEALAENYGYTF	TGTGCCAGCAGTGAAGCGCTGGCGGAGAACTATGGCTACACCTTC
NA	TRBV20-1	TRBD2	TRBJ2-7	CSARLAGVSEQYF	TGCAGTGCCCGACTAGCGGGAGTTTCTGAGCAGTACTTC
NA	TRBV12-3/TRBV12-4	NA	TRBJ1-5	CASSLEYRRGNQPQHF	TGTGCCAGCAGTTTAGAATACAGGAGGGGCAATCAGCCCCAGCATTTT
NA	TRBV7-9	TRBD2	TRBJ2-1	CASSPRLARNEQFF	TGTGCCAGCAGCCCCAGACTAGCGAGGAATGAGCAGTTCTTC
NA	TRBV2	NA	TRBJ1-5	CASTPTGPNQPQHF	TGTGCCAGCACTCCGACAGGTCCGAACCAGCCCCAGCATTTT
NA	TRBV7-9	NA	TRBJ2-7	CASSSLISSHEQYF	TGTGCCAGCAGCTCCCTGATTAGCAGCCACGAGCAGTACTTC
few	TRBV24-1	NA	TRBJ1-4	CATRGLNEKLFF	TGTGCCACCAGAGGCCTAAATGAAAAACTGTTTTTT
few	TRBV29-1	TRBD1	TRBJ2-7	CSVATGTGGIEQYF	TGCAGCGTGGCCACCGGGACAGGGGGAATTGAGCAGTACTTC
NA	TRBV10-3	TRBD2	TRBJ2-1	CAISRGGSVEEQFF	TGTGCCATCTCCCGAGGCGGGAGTGTGGAGGAGCAGTTCTTC
many	TRBV7-9	TRBD1	TRBJ1-1	CASYKGQGNTEAFF	TGTGCCAGCTACAAGGGACAGGGGAACACTGAAGCTTTCTTT
NA	TRBV6-5	TRBD1	TRBJ1-2	CASSYSATGAGGYTF	TGTGCCAGCAGTTACTCGGCGACAGGGGCGGGTGGCTACACCTTC
few	TRBV6-2/TRBV6-3	NA	TRBJ2-3	CASSYRGEDTQYF	TGTGCCAGCAGTTACCGGGGAGAAGATACGCAGTATTTT
few	TRBV7-9	NA	TRBJ1-2	CASSRGTENYGYTF	TGTGCCAGCAGCCGCGGGACGGAGAACTATGGCTACACCTTC
NA	TRBV24-1	NA	TRBJ2-3	CATSDPQTRYHTDTQYF	TGTGCCACCAGTGATCCCCAGACCAGATATCACACAGATACGCAGTATTTT
NA	TRBV3-1	NA	TRBJ2-3	CASSQERRYRTDTQYF	TGTGCCAGCAGCCAAGAACGGAGATATCGCACAGATACGCAGTATTTT
NA	TRBV10-3	TRBD2	TRBJ2-1	CAINPLGTSGYNEQFF	TGTGCCATCAACCCCCTCGGGACTAGCGGATACAATGAGCAGTTCTTC
few	TRBV5-5	NA	TRBJ2-5	CASSTRAGRREGTQYF	TGTGCCAGCAGCACCCGGGCGGGACGCCGGGAAGGGACCCAGTACTTC
few	TRBV6-5	NA	TRBJ2-5	CASSYSGGGQETQYF	TGTGCCAGCAGTTACTCGGGGGGCGGACAAGAGACCCAGTACTTC